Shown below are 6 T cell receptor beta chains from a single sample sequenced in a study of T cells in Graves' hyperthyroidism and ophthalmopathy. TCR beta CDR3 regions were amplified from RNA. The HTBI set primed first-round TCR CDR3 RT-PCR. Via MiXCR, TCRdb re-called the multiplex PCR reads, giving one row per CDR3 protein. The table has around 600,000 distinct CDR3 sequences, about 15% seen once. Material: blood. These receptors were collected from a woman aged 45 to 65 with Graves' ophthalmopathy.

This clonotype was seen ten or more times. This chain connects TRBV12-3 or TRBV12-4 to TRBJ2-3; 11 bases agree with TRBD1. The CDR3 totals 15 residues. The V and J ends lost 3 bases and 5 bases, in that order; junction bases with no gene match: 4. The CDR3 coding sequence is TGTGCCAGCAGTTTCGGGACAGGGGGTTTAGATACGCAGTATTTT. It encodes CASSFGTGGLDTQYF.

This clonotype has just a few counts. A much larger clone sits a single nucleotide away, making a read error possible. The CDR3 here is CSARPGVGPPATQYF. CDR3 coding DNA: TGCAGTGCTAGGCCGGGAGTCGGGCCTCCAGCGACCCAGTACTTC. The chain is built from TRBV20-1 and TRBJ2-5; TRBD2 is a possible D gene (6 bases). V dropped 3 bases and J dropped 7 bases, with 21 bases sitting between them. CDR3 length: 15 residues. Germline CDR1 is DFQATT and CDR2 is SNEGSKA (reference sequence).

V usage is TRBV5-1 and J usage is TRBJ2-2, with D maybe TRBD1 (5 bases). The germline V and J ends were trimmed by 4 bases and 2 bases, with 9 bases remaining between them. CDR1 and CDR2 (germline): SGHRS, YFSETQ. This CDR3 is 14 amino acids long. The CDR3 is CASSKDSNTGELFF. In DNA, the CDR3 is TGCGCCAGCAGCAAAGACAGTAACACCGGGGAGCTGTTTTTT.

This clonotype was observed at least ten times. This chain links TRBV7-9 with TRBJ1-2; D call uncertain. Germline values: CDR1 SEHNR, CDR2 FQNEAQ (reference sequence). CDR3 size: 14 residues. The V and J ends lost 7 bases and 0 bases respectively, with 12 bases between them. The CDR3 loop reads CASTPVISNYGYTF. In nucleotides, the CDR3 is TGTGCCAGCACCCCAGTTATTTCTAACTATGGCTACACCTTC. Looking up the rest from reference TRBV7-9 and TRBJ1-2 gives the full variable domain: DTGVSQNPRHKITKRGQNVTFRCDPISEHNRLYWYRQTLGQGPEFLTYFQNEAQLEKSRLLSDRFSAERPKGSFSTLEIQRTEQGDSAMYLCASTPVISNYGYTFGSGTRLTVV.

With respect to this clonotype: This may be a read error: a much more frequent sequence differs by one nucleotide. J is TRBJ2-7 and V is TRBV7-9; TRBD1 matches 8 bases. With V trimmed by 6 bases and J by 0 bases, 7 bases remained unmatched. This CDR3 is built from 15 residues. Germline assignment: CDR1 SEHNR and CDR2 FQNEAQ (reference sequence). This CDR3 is CASREQGQGSYEQYF. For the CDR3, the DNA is TGTGCCAGCAGAGAGCAAGGACAGGGCTCCTACGAGCAGTACTTC.

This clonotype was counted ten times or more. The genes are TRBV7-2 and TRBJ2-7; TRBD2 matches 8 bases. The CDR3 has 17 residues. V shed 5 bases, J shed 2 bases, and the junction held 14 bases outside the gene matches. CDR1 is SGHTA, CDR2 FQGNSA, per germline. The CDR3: CASSPGLAAKLAYEQYF. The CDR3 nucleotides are TGTGCCAGCAGCCCCGGACTAGCCGCTAAGCTTGCCTACGAGCAGTACTTC.